The T cell receptor (beta chain) described here comes from a study of T cell repertoires in cytomegalovirus infection. Across the whole study: In public TCR beta signatures, there were indications of both CMV infection and matching HLA type. Overall study results and limits: There were HLA-C-restricted CMV-specific TCR beta clonotypes dominating the ex vivo response.

This clonotype turned up a few times. No antigen is known for it. Each CDR3 protein is one row after TCRdb ran MiXCR on the reads. The sample has 100,000 to 150,000 distinct CDR3 sequences, over 25% seen once. The CDR3 runs to 14 residues. V gave up 5 bases and J gave up 1 base, with 11 bases separating them. Germline lookup yields CDR1 SGHTA and CDR2 FQGNSA. Specimen: CD8+ T cells from cultured PBMCs, collected from culture after CMV antigen stimulation. This chain uses TRBV7-2 with TRBJ1-1, with D perhaps matching TRBD1 (5 bases). This clonotype was obtained from a human donor in good health (CMV status not recorded). Some clones in this sample may be carry-over from other donors' samples. CDR3 region: CASSQWGGNTEAFF. The CDR3 region has the DNA TGTGCCAGCAGCCAATGGGGGGGGAACACTGAAGCTTTCTTT.